A selection of T cell receptor beta chains follows, all from one sample in a study of blood T cell repertoires in COVID-19. Method: immunoSEQ multiplex PCR; TCRdb's copy keeps in-frame clones and lacks some. The sample carries 110,000 or so clones, roughly 80% recorded once. The sample comprised peripheral blood. The source is a human donor in a cohort sampled during active COVID-19. Both conserved end residues are part of each CDR3. Each record gives: D gene, V gene, CDR3 protein. A D gene is named only where the DNA matches it firmly.

d_call: TRBD1
v_call: TRBV7-8
cdr3_aa: CASSLAPGQGMHGYTF

d_call: NA
v_call: TRBV5-1
cdr3_aa: CASSFAAETQYF

d_call: TRBD2
v_call: TRBV7-2
cdr3_aa: CASSLDGSGGANEQFF

d_call: TRBD1
v_call: TRBV2
cdr3_aa: CASSEEGQTTDTQYF

d_call: NA
v_call: TRBV10-3
cdr3_aa: CAISPDQVNTEAFF

d_call: TRBD1
v_call: TRBV7-9
cdr3_aa: CASSLGLKDRERGYEQYF

d_call: NA
v_call: TRBV29-1
cdr3_aa: CGLMGSNYGYTF

d_call: TRBD1
v_call: TRBV29-1
cdr3_aa: CSSETGGTDTQYF

d_call: TRBD2
v_call: TRBV3-1/TRBV3-2
cdr3_aa: CASSRLAGREQFF

d_call: TRBD2
v_call: TRBV24-1
cdr3_aa: CATSDPGTSGGAGSYNEQFF

d_call: TRBD1
v_call: TRBV25-1
cdr3_aa: CASSPRTGGPTEAFF

d_call: TRBD2
v_call: TRBV7-2
cdr3_aa: CASSTQSLAGGLNEQFF

d_call: NA
v_call: TRBV7-9
cdr3_aa: CASSFSGSYNSPLHF

d_call: NA
v_call: TRBV5-6
cdr3_aa: CASSLQGYYGYTF

d_call: TRBD1
v_call: TRBV9
cdr3_aa: CASSVEQGFPYEQYF

d_call: TRBD1
v_call: TRBV5-5
cdr3_aa: CASRPETGFRDYEQYF

d_call: NA
v_call: TRBV6-5
cdr3_aa: CASSPAPRREAFF

d_call: TRBD1
v_call: TRBV5-1
cdr3_aa: CASSLKGQGELTGELFF

d_call: NA
v_call: TRBV29-1
cdr3_aa: CSVGGNSNQPQHF

d_call: NA
v_call: TRBV5-1
cdr3_aa: CASSLTAAGPREQYF

d_call: NA
v_call: TRBV12-3/TRBV12-4
cdr3_aa: CASRGGSYEQYF

d_call: TRBD2
v_call: TRBV5-1
cdr3_aa: CASSQGLAGGTETQYF

d_call: TRBD2
v_call: TRBV7-9
cdr3_aa: CASSLEAGGIQETQYF

d_call: NA
v_call: TRBV20-1
cdr3_aa: CSANRQETQYF

d_call: NA
v_call: TRBV19
cdr3_aa: CASSIGARGWGNQPQHF